Listed below are T cell receptor beta chains from one sample, sequenced in a study of post-analysis software for immune sequencing data. A single record per CDR3 protein comes from TCRdb applying MiXCR to the PCR reads. Among 750,000 to 950,000 distinct CDR3 sequences listed, around 42% were seen once. Material: blood. The source of these receptors is a girl aged 5-17 years with multiple sclerosis. The CDR3 runs from the conserved cysteine through the conserved F or W. The D gene is left open where the match is weak. The listing skips clone size in some rows; elsewhere it reads once, few, many or a size class.

clone_size | j_call | v_call | d_call | cdr3_aa | cdr3_nt
few | TRBJ1-5 | TRBV20-1 | NA | CSARAGGSNQPQHF | TGCAGTGCTAGAGCCGGGGGTAGCAATCAGCCCCAGCATTTT
NA | TRBJ2-7 | TRBV6-2/TRBV6-3 | TRBD2 | CASRSTWGRSGGPYEQYF | TGTGCCAGCAGGAGCACCTGGGGCAGGTCGGGAGGGCCTTACGAGCAGTACTTC
few | TRBJ2-3 | TRBV29-1 | TRBD1 | CSVVPQGARTDTQYF | TGCAGCGTTGTTCCCCAGGGGGCCCGGACAGATACGCAGTATTTT
few | TRBJ2-7 | TRBV9 | NA | CASSPRQVTEQYF | TGTGCCAGCAGCCCACGACAGGTCACCGAGCAGTACTTC
NA | TRBJ2-7 | TRBV5-5 | TRBD2 | CASSLSLAQSSYEQYF | TGTGCCAGCAGCTTATCACTAGCGCAAAGCTCCTACGAGCAGTACTTC
NA | TRBJ2-7 | TRBV27 | TRBD1 | CASSPTPGQGVHEQYF | TGTGCCAGCAGTCCAACACCGGGACAGGGTGTCCACGAGCAGTACTTC
few | TRBJ2-7 | TRBV29-1 | TRBD1 | CSGTGTGSYEQYF | TGCAGCGGGACCGGGACAGGGTCCTACGAGCAGTACTTC
few | TRBJ2-4 | TRBV28 | NA | CASSLPVVLAKNIQYF | TGTGCCAGCAGCCTTCCGGTAGTTCTAGCCAAAAACATTCAGTACTTC
once | TRBJ2-1 | TRBV7-3 | TRBD1 | CASSLMPGQGNNEQFF | TGTGCCAGCAGCTTAATGCCGGGACAGGGCAACAATGAGCAGTTCTTC
few | TRBJ2-7 | TRBV5-1 | TRBD2 | CASSTGLGTNEQYF | TGCGCCAGCAGCACAGGACTAGGAACCAACGAGCAGTACTTC
NA | TRBJ1-6 | TRBV4-1 | NA | CASSLSRDANSPLHF | TGCGCCAGCAGCCTGTCCCGGGACGCAAATTCACCCCTCCACTTT
once | TRBJ2-7 | TRBV18 | TRBD2 | CASSPAERGTYEQYF | TGTGCCAGCTCACCGGCAGAGCGGGGAACCTACGAGCAGTACTTC
NA | TRBJ2-3 | TRBV27 | NA | CASSYNGDTQYF | TGTGCCAGCAGTTATAACGGGGATACGCAGTATTTT
few | TRBJ2-1 | TRBV15 | NA | CATSRGGNYNEQFF | TGTGCCACCAGCAGAGGCGGGAATTACAATGAGCAGTTCTTC
few | TRBJ1-4 | TRBV6-5 | TRBD1 | CASSYSTHRGPEKLFF | TGTGCCAGCAGTTACTCGACCCACAGGGGCCCGGAAAAACTGTTTTTT
NA | TRBJ2-5 | TRBV20-1 | TRBD2 | CSARRTSGGGETQYF | TGCAGTGCTAGACGAACTAGCGGCGGAGGAGAGACCCAGTACTTC
once | TRBJ2-1 | TRBV25-1 | NA | CASRGMGVNEQFF | TGTGCCAGCAGGGGGATGGGCGTAAATGAGCAGTTCTTC